These 13 T cell receptor beta chains were all obtained from the same sample, sequenced in a study of radiation and T cells in renal cell carcinoma. Time point noted: blood 2 weeks post-SBRT. The treatment was: 15 Gy SBRT to primary tumor, nephrectomy 4 weeks later. Repertoires were generated with immunoSEQ multiplex PCR, while TCRdb's copy carries only in-frame clones and drops some. The sample yields around 120,000 clones, 75% to 85% seen once. The sample in question was blood, obtained from a patient whose treatment included radiotherapy and nephrectomy. The origin of the receptors is an older woman with renal cell carcinoma.

CDR3 in DNA: TGTGCCAGCAGCCAAGATTCATTTCAGGGCCAGCCCCAGCATTTT. Its protein is CASSQDSFQGQPQHF. V is TRBV4-2 and J is TRBJ1-5; TRBD1 might be the D (5 bases). V was shortened by 0 bases and J by 7 bases, with 13 bases between the two germline ends. Germline values: CDR1 LGHNA, CDR2 YNFKEQ. This CDR3 contains 15 residues.

This clone has more than one count but fewer than ten. The V call is TRBV14, the J call TRBJ1-1, with 7 bases that match TRBD1. The CDR3 runs 14 residues. The V gene end was trimmed by 4 bases and the J gene end by 0 bases; junction bases not matched to a gene: 2. Germline V gene sequence: CDR1 SGHDN, CDR2 FVKESK. The CDR3 bases are TGTGCCAGCAGCCCACAGGGGATGAACACTGAAGCTTTCTTT. It is translated as CASSPQGMNTEAFF.

V is TRBV27 and J is TRBJ1-3; the D is unclear. The CDR3 runs to 14 residues. Germline V gene lookup returns CDR1 MNHEY and CDR2 SMNVEV (reference sequence). Trimming removed 2 bases from V and 4 bases from J, with 9 bases in between. This CDR3 reads CASSLKSGGNTIYF. CDR3 in DNA: TGTGCCAGCAGTTTAAAGTCCGGGGGAAACACCATATATTTT.

V gene TRBV19 combines with J gene TRBJ2-7; D remains unclear. The CDR3 length is 16 residues. V was pared by 2 bases and J by 0 bases, with 14 bases between. Germline V lookup: CDR1 LNHDA, CDR2 SQIVND (reference sequence). The CDR3 DNA reads TGTGCCAGTAGTATAAGGTACGGGCGAAGCTCCTACGAGCAGTACTTC. Its translation: CASSIRYGRSSYEQYF.

In this sample, this clone turned up a few times. An end of the junction differs from the germline gene, which may be a read error. The rearrangement links TRBV5-5 to TRBJ1-2; D may be TRBD1 (5 bases). The germline CDR1 and CDR2 sequences are SGHKS and YYEKEE (reference sequence). The CDR3 covers 13 residues. The CDR3 DNA reads as TGTGCCAGCAGCCATTCCGGGGACTTGGCGGGAAACTTC. Its protein product is CASSHSGDLAGNF. Full variable domain (remainder filled in from reference TRBV5-5 and TRBJ1-2): DAGVTQSPTHLIKTRGQQVTLRCSPISGHKSVSWYQQVLGQGPQFIFQYYEKEERGRGNFPDRFSARQFPNYSSELNVNALLLGDSALYLCASSHSGDLAGNFGSGTRLTVV.

This chain joins TRBV21-1 and TRBJ2-7. TRBV21-1 is shown as a pseudogene. The CDR3 sequence is 16 residues long. The CDR3, as DNA: TGTGCCAGCAGCAAACCCCCTCTCCGGGGGCCTTACGAGCAGTACTTC. It encodes CASSKPPLRGPYEQYF.

The chain uses TRBV30 and TRBJ1-3, with D unclear. The V gene lost 4 bases and the J gene lost 0 bases, with 10 bases spanning the gap. Germline CDR1 GTSNPN, CDR2 SVGIG (reference sequence). The CDR3 spans 14 residues. The chain's CDR3 is CAWTALFSGNTIYF. CDR3 nucleotide sequence: TGTGCCTGGACGGCATTGTTCTCTGGAAACACCATATATTTT. The entire variable domain, with the rest obtained from reference TRBV30 and TRBJ1-3, is as follows: SQTIHQWPATLVQPVGSPLSLECTVEGTSNPNLYWYRQAAGRGLQLLFYSVGIGQISSEVPQNLSASRPQDRQFILSSKKLLLSDSGFYLCAWTALFSGNTIYFGEGSWLTVV.

This clone occurred a few times. The chain is built from TRBV20-1 and TRBJ1-1; D perhaps matches TRBD1 (6 bases). The CDR3 is 11 amino acids. Germline V CDR1 and CDR2: DFQATT, SNEGSKA (reference sequence). The CDR3 DNA follows: TGCAGCCCGGGGGGGCACACTGAAGCTTTCTTT. Protein: CSPGGHTEAFF.

This sequence joins TRBV5-4 and TRBJ2-7, with 9 bases matching TRBD1. This CDR3 contains 14 residues. V shed 0 bases, J shed 4 bases, and the junction held 2 bases outside the gene matches. Germline V CDR1 and CDR2: SGHNT, YYREEE (reference sequence). This CDR3 reads CASSLGDREYEQYF. The CDR3 DNA is TGTGCCAGCAGCTTGGGGGACAGGGAGTACGAGCAGTACTTC. The full variable domain, its missing parts supplied by reference TRBV5-4 and TRBJ2-7, is ETGVTQSPTHLIKTRGQQVTLRCSSQSGHNTVSWYQQALGQGPQFIFQYYREEENGRGNFPPRFSGLQFPNYSSELNVNALELDDSALYLCASSLGDREYEQYFGPGTRLTVT.

The CDR3 here is CASSLGLAAYNEQFF. CDR3 nucleotides: TGTGCCAGCAGCTTAGGACTAGCGGCCTACAATGAGCAGTTCTTC. V and J are TRBV7-8 and TRBJ2-1, with 9 bases fitting TRBD2. This CDR3 is built from 15 residues. The V gene's germline CDR1 is SGHVS and CDR2 FQNEAQ. The trim removed 1 base at V and 2 bases at J, leaving 0 bases unmatched. The full variable domain, in which reference TRBV7-8 and TRBJ2-1 provide the parts outside the CDR3, is GAGVSQSPRYKVAKRGQDVALRCDPISGHVSLFWYQQALGQGPEFLTYFQNEAQLDKSGLPSDRFFAERPEGSVSTLKIQRTQQEDSAVYLCASSLGLAAYNEQFFGPGTRLTVL.

The chain links TRBV7-8 to TRBJ2-5; the D is unclear. Trimming took off 7 bases at V and 1 base at J, with 13 bases between the two ends. Germline V gene lookup returns CDR1 SGHVS and CDR2 FQNEAQ. There are 14 residues in the CDR3. CDR3 loop: CASTQRALQETQYF. The CDR3 region has the DNA TGTGCCAGCACCCAAAGGGCCCTCCAAGAGACCCAGTACTTC.

The chain recombines TRBV4-3 with TRBJ1-3; TRBD1 matches at 7 bases. CDR1 is LGHNA, CDR2 YSLEER, per germline. CDR3 length: 16 residues. V shed 3 bases and J 4 bases; nucleotides not matched to a gene: 9. CDR3 residues: CASSHDREAWGNTIYF. The CDR3 nucleotides read TGCGCCAGCAGCCACGACAGGGAAGCTTGGGGAAACACCATATATTTT.

V gene TRBV5-5 combines with J gene TRBJ1-4; 7 bases are a match to TRBD1. This CDR3 spans 16 amino acids. V was pared by 3 bases and J by 7 bases, with 12 bases of the junction left unmatched. Looked up from germline, CDR1 is SGHKS and CDR2 is YYEKEE (reference sequence). The CDR3, as DNA: TGTGCCAGCAGCTCGTCCCCGACAGGGCGTCTTGAAAAACTGTTTTTT. It is translated as CASSSSPTGRLEKLFF.